This entry is about one TCR beta chain. The assay was immunoSEQ multiplex PCR, and TCRdb's table has in-frame clones only and misses some. The sample holds more than 35,000 clones, about 90% seen once. Trimming shortened V by 2 bases and J by 1 base, and 11 bases separated the two germline ends. The CDR3 loop spans 15 amino acids. CDR1 MNHNY and CDR2 SVGAGI come from the germline V gene (reference sequence). This record belongs to a study of T cell changes during pregnancy in multiple sclerosis. Sequences were derived from CD4+ T cells from peripheral blood mononuclear cells, sampled in the third trimester of pregnancy. The rearrangement links TRBV6-6 to TRBJ1-1, with D perhaps TRBD1 (6 bases). The TCR comes from a female donor in good health, enrolled as a control in a pregnancy study. The CDR3 sequence: CASSYGNRANTEAFF. The CDR3 DNA is TGTGCCAGCAGTTACGGGAACAGGGCGAACACTGAAGCTTTCTTT.